This T cell receptor (beta chain) was found in a study of early T cells in non-severe SARS-CoV-2 infection. Study as a whole: Whole-blood bulk RNA, unsorted, was sequenced, and chains were unpaired.

Individual cDNA molecules received unique molecular identifiers during library preparation. TCRdb passed the 5' RACE reads through MiXCR, listing each CDR3 protein once. In the table there are tens of thousands of distinct CDR3 sequences, less than 15% of which are singletons. Study-wide points: Matches to VDJdb favored anti-spike CD8 responses and missed private and CD4 specificities.

Of note for this clonotype: The antigen remains undetermined.

Germline CDR1 is KGHSH and CDR2 is LQKENI. This CDR3 comprises 15 residues. V was cut by 2 bases and J by 2 bases, with 11 bases left in between. Material for sequencing was whole blood. The gene calls are TRBV18 and TRBJ2-3, with D unclear. The source of this sequence is an adult who was a healthcare worker with PCR-confirmed SARS-CoV-2 infection or an uninfected control (not recorded which). CDR3 sequence: CASSPYLEFTDTQYF. The CDR3 nucleotides are TGTGCCAGCTCACCATATTTGGAATTCACAGATACGCAGTATTTT.